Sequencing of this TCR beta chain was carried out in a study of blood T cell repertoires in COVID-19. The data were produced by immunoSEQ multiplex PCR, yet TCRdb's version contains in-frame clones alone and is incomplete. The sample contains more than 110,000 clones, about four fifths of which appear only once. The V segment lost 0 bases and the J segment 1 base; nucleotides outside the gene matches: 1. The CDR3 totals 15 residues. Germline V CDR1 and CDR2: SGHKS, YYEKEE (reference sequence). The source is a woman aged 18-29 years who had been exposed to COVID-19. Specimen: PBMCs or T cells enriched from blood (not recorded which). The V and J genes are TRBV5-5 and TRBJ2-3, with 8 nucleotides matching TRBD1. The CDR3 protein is CASSLATGGTDTQYF. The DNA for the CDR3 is TGTGCCAGCAGCTTGGCGACAGGGGGCACAGATACGCAGTATTTT.